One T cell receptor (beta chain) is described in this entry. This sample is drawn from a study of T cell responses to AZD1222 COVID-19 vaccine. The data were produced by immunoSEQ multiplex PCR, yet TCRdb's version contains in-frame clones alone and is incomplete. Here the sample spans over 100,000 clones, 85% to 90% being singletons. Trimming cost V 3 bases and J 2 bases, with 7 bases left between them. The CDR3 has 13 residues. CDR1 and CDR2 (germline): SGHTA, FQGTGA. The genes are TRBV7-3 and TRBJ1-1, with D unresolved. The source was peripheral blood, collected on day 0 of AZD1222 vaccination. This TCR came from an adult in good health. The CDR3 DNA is TGTGCCAGCAGCTTGCAGCAAAACACTGAAGCTTTCTTT. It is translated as CASSLQQNTEAFF.